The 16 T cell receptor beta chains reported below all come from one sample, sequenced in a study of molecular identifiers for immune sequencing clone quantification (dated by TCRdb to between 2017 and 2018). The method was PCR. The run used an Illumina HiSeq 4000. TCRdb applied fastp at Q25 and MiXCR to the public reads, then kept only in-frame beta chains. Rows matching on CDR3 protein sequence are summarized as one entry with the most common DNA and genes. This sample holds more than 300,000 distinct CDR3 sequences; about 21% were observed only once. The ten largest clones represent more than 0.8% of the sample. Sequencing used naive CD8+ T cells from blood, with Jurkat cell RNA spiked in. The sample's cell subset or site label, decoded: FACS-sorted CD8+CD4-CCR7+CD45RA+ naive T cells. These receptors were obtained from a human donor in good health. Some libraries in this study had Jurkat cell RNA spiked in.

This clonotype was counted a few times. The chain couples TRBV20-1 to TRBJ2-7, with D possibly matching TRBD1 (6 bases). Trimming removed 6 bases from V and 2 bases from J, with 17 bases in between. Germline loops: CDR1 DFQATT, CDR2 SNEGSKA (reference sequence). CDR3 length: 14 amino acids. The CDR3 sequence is CSAAGDNSTYEQYF. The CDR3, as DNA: TGCAGTGCCGCAGGGGACAATTCGACCTACGAGCAGTACTTC.

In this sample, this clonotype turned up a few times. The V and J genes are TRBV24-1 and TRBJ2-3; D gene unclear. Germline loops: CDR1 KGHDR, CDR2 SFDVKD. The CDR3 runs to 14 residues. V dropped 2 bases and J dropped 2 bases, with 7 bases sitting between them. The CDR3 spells CATSDSANTDTQYF. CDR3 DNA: TGTGCCACCAGTGATTCGGCAAACACAGATACGCAGTATTTT.

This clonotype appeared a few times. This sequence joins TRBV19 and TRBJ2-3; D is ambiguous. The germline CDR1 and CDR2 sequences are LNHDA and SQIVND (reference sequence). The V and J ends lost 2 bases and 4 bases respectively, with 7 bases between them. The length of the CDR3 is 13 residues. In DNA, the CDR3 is TGTGCCAGTAGTATATATTATCCAGATACGCAGTATTTT. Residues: CASSIYYPDTQYF.

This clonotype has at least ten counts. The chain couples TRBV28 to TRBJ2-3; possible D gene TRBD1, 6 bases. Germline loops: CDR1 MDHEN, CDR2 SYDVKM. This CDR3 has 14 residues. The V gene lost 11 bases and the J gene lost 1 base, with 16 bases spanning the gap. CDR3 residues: CAGRQADRTDTQYF. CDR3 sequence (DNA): TGTGCCGGGAGACAGGCAGACCGCACAGATACGCAGTATTTT.

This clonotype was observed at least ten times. The CDR3: CASSSPLRDFGEQFF. CDR3 nucleotides: TGTGCCAGCAGCTCACCCCTAAGGGACTTCGGTGAGCAGTTCTTC. The chain links TRBV7-9 to TRBJ2-1; D possibly corresponds to TRBD2 (6 bases). V was clipped by 4 bases and J by 9 bases, with 19 bases between them. This CDR3 spans 15 amino acids. Germline loops: CDR1 SEHNR, CDR2 FQNEAQ (reference sequence).

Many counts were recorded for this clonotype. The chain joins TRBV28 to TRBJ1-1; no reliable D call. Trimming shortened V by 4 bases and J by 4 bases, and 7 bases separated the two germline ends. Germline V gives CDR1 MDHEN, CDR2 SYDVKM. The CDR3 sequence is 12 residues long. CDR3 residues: CASSWRITEAFF. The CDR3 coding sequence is TGTGCCAGCAGTTGGAGGATCACTGAAGCTTTCTTT.

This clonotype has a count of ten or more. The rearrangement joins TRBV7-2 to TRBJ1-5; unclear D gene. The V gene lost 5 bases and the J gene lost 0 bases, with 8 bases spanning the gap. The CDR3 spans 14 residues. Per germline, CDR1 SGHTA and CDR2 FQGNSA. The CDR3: CASSPGYSNQPQHF. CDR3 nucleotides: TGTGCCAGCAGCCCCGGTTATAGCAATCAGCCCCAGCATTTT.

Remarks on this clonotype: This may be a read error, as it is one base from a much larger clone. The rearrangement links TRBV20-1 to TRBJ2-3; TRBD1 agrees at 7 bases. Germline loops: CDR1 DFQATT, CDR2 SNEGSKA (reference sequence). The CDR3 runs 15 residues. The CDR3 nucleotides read TGCAGTGCTAGAGGCGACAGGGAGCGCACAGATACGCGGTATTTT. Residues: CSARGDRERTDTRYF.

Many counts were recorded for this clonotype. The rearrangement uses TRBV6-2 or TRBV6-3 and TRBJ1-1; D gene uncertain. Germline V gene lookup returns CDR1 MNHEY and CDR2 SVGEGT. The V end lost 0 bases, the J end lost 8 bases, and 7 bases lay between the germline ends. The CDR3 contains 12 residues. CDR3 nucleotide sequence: TGTGCCAGCAGTTACTCGAACGTAGAAGCTTTCTTT. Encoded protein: CASSYSNVEAFF.

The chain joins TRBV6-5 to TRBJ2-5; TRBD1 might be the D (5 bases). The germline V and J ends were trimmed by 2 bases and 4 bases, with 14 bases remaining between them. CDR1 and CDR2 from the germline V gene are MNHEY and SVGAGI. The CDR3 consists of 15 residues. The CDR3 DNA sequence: TGTGCCAGCAGTTACCTTGGACAAACCCTAGAGACCCAGTACTTC. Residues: CASSYLGQTLETQYF.

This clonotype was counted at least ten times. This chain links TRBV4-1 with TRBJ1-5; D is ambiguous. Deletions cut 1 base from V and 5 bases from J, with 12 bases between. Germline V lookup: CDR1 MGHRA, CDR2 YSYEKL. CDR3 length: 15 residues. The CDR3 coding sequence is TGCGCCAGCAGCCAAGTTATAAGAGCAGATCAGCCCCAGCATTTT. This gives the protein CASSQVIRADQPQHF.

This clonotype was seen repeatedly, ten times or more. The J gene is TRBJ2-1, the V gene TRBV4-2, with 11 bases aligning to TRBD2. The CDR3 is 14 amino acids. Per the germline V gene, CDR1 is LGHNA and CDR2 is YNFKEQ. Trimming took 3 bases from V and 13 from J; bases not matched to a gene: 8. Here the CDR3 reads CASSQGIAGGPQFF. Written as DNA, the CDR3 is TGTGCCAGCAGCCAGGGCATAGCGGGAGGGCCTCAGTTCTTC.

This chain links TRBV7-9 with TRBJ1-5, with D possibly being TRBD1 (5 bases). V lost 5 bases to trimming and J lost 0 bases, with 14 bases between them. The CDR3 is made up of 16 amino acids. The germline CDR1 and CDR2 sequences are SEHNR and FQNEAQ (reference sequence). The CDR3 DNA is TGTGCCAGCAGCGCTGGGAGGGGTTATAGCAATCAGCCCCAGCATTTT. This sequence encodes CASSAGRGYSNQPQHF.

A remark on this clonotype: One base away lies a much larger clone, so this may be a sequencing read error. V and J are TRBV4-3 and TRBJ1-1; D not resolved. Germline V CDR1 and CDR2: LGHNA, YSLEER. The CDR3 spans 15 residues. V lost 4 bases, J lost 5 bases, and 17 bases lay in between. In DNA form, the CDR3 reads TGCGCCAGCAGCCGAGAATCCTGGGGAGGAACTGAAGCTTTCTTT. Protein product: CASSRESWGGTEAFF.

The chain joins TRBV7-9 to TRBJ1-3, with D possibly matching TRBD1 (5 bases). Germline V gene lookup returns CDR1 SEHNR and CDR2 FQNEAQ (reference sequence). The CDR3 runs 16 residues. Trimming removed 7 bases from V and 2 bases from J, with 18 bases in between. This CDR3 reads CASTGTGPATGNTIYF. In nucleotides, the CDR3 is TGTGCCAGCACAGGCACGGGGCCCGCTACTGGAAACACCATATATTTT.

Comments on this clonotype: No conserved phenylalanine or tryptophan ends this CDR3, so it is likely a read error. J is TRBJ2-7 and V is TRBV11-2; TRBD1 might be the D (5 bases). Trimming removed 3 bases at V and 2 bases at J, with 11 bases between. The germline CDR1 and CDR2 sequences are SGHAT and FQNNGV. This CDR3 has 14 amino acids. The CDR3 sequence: CASSLGLGAYEQYS. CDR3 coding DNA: TGTGCCAGCAGCTTGGGGCTCGGCGCCTACGAGCAGTACTCC.